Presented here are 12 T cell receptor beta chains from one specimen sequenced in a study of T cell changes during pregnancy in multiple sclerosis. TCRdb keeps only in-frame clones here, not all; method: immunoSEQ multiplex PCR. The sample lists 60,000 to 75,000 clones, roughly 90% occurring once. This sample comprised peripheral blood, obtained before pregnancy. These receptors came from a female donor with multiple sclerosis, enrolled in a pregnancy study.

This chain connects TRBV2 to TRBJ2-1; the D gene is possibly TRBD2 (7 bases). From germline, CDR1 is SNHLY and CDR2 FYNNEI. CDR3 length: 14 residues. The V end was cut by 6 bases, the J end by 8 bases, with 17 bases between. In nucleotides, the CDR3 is TGTGCCAGCAGCCAAAGGGGGGGGCGCGATGAGCAGTTCTTC. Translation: CASSQRGGRDEQFF.

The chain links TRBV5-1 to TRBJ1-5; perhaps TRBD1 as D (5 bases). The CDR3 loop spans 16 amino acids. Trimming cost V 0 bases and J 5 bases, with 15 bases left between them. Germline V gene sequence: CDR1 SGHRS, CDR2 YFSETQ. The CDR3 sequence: CASSLESGQGYQPQHF. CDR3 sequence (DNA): TGCGCCAGCAGCTTGGAAAGTGGGCAGGGATATCAGCCCCAGCATTTT.

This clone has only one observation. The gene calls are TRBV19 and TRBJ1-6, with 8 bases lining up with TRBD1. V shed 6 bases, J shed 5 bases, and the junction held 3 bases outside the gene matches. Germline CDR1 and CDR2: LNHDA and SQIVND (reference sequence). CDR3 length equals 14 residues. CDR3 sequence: CASSLGQDNSPLHF. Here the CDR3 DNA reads TGTGCCAGTAGCCTGGGACAGGATAATTCACCCCTCCACTTT.

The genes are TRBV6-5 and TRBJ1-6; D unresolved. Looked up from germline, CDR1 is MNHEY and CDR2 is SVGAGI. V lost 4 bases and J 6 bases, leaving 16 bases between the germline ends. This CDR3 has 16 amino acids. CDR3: CASSSRRRPPNSPLHF. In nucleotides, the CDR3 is TGTGCCAGCAGTTCTCGGCGGCGGCCTCCTAATTCACCCCTCCACTTT.

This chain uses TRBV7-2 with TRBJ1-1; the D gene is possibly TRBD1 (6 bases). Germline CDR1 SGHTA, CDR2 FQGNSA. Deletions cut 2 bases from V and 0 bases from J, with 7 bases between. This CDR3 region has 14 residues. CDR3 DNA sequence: TGTGCCAGCAGCTTACAGGGGATGAACACTGAAGCTTTCTTT. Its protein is CASSLQGMNTEAFF.

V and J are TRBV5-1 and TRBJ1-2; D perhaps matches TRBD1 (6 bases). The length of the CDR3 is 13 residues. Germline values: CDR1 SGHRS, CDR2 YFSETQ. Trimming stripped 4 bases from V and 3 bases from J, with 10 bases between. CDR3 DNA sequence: TGCGCCAGCAGCCCAGGGACACACTATGGCTACACCTTC. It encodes CASSPGTHYGYTF.

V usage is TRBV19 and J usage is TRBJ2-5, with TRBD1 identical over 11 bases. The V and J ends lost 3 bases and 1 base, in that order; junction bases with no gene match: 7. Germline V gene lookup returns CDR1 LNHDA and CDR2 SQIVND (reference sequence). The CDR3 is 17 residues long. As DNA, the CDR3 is TGTGCCAGTAGTATTGGAGGGACAGGGGGATCCCAAGAGACCCAGTACTTC. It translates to CASSIGGTGGSQETQYF.

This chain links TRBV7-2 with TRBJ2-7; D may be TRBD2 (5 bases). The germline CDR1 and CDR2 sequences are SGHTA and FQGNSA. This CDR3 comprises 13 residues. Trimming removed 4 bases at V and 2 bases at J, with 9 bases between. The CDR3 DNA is TGTGCCAGCAGCTCAGAAGCGGCCTACGAGCAGTACTTC. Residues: CASSSEAAYEQYF.

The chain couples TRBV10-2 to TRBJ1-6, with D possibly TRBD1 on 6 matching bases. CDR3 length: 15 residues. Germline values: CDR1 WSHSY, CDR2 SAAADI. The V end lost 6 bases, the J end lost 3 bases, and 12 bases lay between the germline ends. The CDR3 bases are TGCGCCAGCAGCGACGGACAGAACTATAATTCACCCCTCCACTTT. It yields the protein CASSDGQNYNSPLHF.

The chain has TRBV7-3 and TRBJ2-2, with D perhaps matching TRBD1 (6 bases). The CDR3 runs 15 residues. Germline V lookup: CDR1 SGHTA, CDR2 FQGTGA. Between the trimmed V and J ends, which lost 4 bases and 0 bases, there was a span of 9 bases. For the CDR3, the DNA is TGTGCCAGCAGCTGGACAGCTACGAACACCGGGGAGCTGTTTTTT. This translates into CASSWTATNTGELFF. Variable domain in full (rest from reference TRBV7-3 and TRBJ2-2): GAGVSQTPSNKVTEKGKYVELRCDPISGHTALYWYRQSLGQGPEFLIYFQGTGAADDSGLPNDRFFAVRPEGSVSTLKIQRTERGDSAVYLCASSWTATNTGELFFGEGSRLTVL.

As DNA, the CDR3 is TGTGCCAGCAGCTTATCCGGGACTGGAAACACCATATATTTT. It translates to CASSLSGTGNTIYF. The chain links TRBV7-7 to TRBJ1-3; no definite D call. The CDR3 consists of 14 residues. V dropped 2 bases and J dropped 2 bases, with 7 bases sitting between them. CDR1 is SSHAT, CDR2 FNYEAQ, per germline (reference sequence).

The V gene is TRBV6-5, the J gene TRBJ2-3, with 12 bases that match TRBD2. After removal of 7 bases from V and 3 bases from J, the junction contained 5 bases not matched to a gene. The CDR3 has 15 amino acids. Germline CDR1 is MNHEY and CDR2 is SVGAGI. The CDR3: CASTLAGGPTDTQYF. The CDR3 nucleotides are TGTGCCAGCACCCTAGCGGGGGGGCCGACAGATACGCAGTATTTT.